This T cell receptor (beta chain) was recovered during a study of blood T cell repertoires in COVID-19. Study in general: COVID-19 samples from acute and convalescent phases originated in the United States, Italy and Spain. T cells, B-cell-depleted T cells, or PBMCs supplied cDNA or gDNA.

Authors' processing steps: Reference gene primers were amplified, and this amplification served to estimate nucleated cell counts. TCRdb keeps only in-frame clones here, not all; method: immunoSEQ multiplex PCR. V, J and clone size were drawn from that table, and D and trimming were deduced from the DNA. Here the sample spans about 280,000 clones, around 85% being singletons. The CDR3 is 16 amino acids. Per germline, CDR1 SQVTM and CDR2 ANQGSEA. Trimming cost V 4 bases and J 5 bases, with 23 bases left between them. Two consecutive negative NP/OP PCR tests, clearance, or resolved symptoms defined Cohort 3 recovery.

This TCR derives from a woman aged 45-60 years who had recovered from COVID-19. The gene calls are TRBV29-1 and TRBJ1-1; D possibly corresponds to TRBD1 (5 bases). The sample consisted of PBMCs or T cells enriched from blood (not recorded which). The CDR3 bases are TGCAGCGTTGCGAGGCAGGGCGCCCCTCTAGGGACTGAAGCTTTCTTT. Its translation is CSVARQGAPLGTEAFF.